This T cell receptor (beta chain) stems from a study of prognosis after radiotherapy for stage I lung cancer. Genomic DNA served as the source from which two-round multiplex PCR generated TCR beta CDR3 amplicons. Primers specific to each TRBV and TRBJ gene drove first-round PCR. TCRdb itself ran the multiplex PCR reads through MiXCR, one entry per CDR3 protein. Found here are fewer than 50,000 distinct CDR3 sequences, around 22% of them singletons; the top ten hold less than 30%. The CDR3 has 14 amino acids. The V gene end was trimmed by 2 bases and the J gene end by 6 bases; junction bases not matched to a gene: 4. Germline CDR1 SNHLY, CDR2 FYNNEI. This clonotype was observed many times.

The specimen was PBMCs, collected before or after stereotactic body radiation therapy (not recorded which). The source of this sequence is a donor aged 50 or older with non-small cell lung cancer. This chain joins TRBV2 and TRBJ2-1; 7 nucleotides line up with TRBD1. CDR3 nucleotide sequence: TGTGCCAGCAGTGAATCTAGGACAGGCAATGAGCAGTTCTTC. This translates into CASSESRTGNEQFF.